This TCR beta chain was observed in a study of monozygotic twins with inflammatory bowel disease. cDNA encoding TCRalpha and TCRbeta underwent two nested PCRs of approximately 16 and 10 cycles, each of which was followed by bead purification. TCRdb re-analyzed the 5' RACE reads; it lists each CDR3 protein once, without DNA. The sample's table shows around 450,000 distinct CDR3 sequences. Skipping T cell sorting, the study isolated total RNA directly from whole blood. The CDR3 totals 14 residues. CDR1 and CDR2 (germline): SGHRS, YFSETQ. The origin of this receptor is a human donor with ulcerative colitis or Crohn's disease, or a healthy co-twin of an affected twin (not recorded which). The specimen was blood. The chain has TRBV5-1 and TRBJ1-4. CDR3 in amino acids: CASSLAGKGEKLFF.